A single sample gave rise to the 25 T cell receptor beta chains below, sequenced in a study of T cells in Graves' hyperthyroidism and ophthalmopathy. The source material, RNA transcripts, was used to amplify TCR beta CDR3 regions. The HTBI primer set was used in a first-round RT-PCR of the TCR CDR3. A single record per CDR3 protein comes from TCRdb applying MiXCR to the multiplex PCR reads. The data contain fewer than 550,000 distinct CDR3 sequences, 15% to 17% of them seen just once; the ten biggest clones take up almost 8%. Specimen: blood. The receptors shown here come from a woman between 18 and 30 years old with Graves' hyperthyroidism.

This clonotype was counted many times. The chain couples TRBV29-1 to TRBJ1-2; no definite D call. The CDR3 totals 13 residues. The V gene's germline CDR1 is SQVTM and CDR2 ANQGSEA. The ends were cut back, 4 bases at V and 4 bases at J, with 13 bases in the middle. The CDR3 reads CSVVSAPSYGYTF. For the CDR3, the DNA is TGCAGCGTTGTTTCGGCGCCTAGCTATGGCTACACCTTC.

In its sample, this clonotype was seen many times. The V call is TRBV18, the J call TRBJ1-1, with TRBD1 identical over 8 bases. The CDR3 extends over 14 amino acids. Unmatched junction bases numbered 4, after V lost 3 bases and J lost 4 bases. Germline CDR1 and CDR2: KGHSH and LQKENI. The CDR3 nucleotides read TGTGCCAGCTCACCGAGGACAGGGTCCACTGAAGCTTTCTTT. This encodes CASSPRTGSTEAFF.

In its sample, this clonotype was seen many times. The V gene is TRBV12-3 or TRBV12-4, the J gene TRBJ1-3; TRBD1 matches 7 bases. The CDR3 consists of 16 residues. V was clipped by 2 bases and J by 0 bases; unmatched bases: 4. DNA for the CDR3: TGTGCCAGCAGTTTAACGGGACAGAGCTCTGGAAACACCATATATTTT. Its protein is CASSLTGQSSGNTIYF.

This clonotype has a count of ten or more. The chain recombines TRBV2 with TRBJ2-5; D is uncertain. With 0 bases removed from V and 2 bases from J, the gap between germline ends came to 10 bases. This CDR3 comprises 15 residues. Germline values: CDR1 SNHLY, CDR2 FYNNEI. The CDR3 bases are TGTGCCAGCAGTGAAGCGCTGCCAGTACAAGAGACCCAGTACTTC. This encodes CASSEALPVQETQYF.

This clonotype was picked up a small number of times. The V call is TRBV5-1, the J call TRBJ2-4; D gene unclear. Between the trimmed V and J ends, which lost 0 bases and 2 bases, there was a span of 6 bases. Looked up from germline, CDR1 is SGHRS and CDR2 is YFSETQ. The CDR3 contains 14 residues. The CDR3: CASSLDYSKNIQYF. The CDR3 DNA reads as TGCGCCAGCAGCTTGGACTACTCCAAAAACATTCAGTACTTC.

This clonotype was found once. With a much larger clone just one base away, this may be a read error. The chain has TRBV4-2 and TRBJ2-2; 10 bases match TRBD1. Trimming at V came to 3 bases and at J to 4 bases, leaving 2 bases not matched to a gene. This CDR3 spans 15 amino acids. Germline-derived CDR1 and CDR2 are LGHNA and YNFKEQ. CDR3 nucleotides: TGTGCCAGCAGCCATGGGACAGGGGTCACCGGGGAGCTGTTTTTT. It is translated as CASSHGTGVTGELFF.

This clonotype was detected ten times or more. The chain combines TRBV11-3 with TRBJ1-5; 7 bases map to TRBD1. V trimming: 1 base; J trimming: 5 bases; junction bases outside the gene matches: 11. Germline lookup yields CDR1 SGHNT and CDR2 YENEEA. This CDR3 is built from 17 residues. DNA for the CDR3: TGTGCCAGCAGCTTAGTGAGTGAGAGGGGGCGAGATCAGCCCCAGCATTTT. It yields the protein CASSLVSERGRDQPQHF.

This clonotype came up many times. The chain combines TRBV9 with TRBJ1-2; 7 bases agree with TRBD1. The V and J ends lost 0 bases and 4 bases, in that order; junction bases with no gene match: 3. Germline V gene lookup returns CDR1 SGDLS and CDR2 YYNGEE. This CDR3 has 14 amino acids. The CDR3 is CASSVAPGGYGYTF. In DNA form, the CDR3 reads TGTGCCAGCAGCGTAGCCCCAGGGGGCTATGGCTACACCTTC. Variable domain in full (rest from reference TRBV9 and TRBJ1-2): DSGVTQTPKHLITATGQRVTLRCSPRSGDLSVYWYQQSLDQGLQFLIQYYNGEERAKGNILERFSAQQFPDLHSELNLSSLELGDSALYFCASSVAPGGYGYTFGSGTRLTVV.

This clonotype was found many times. The chain carries TRBV7-9 and TRBJ1-1, with D maybe TRBD1 (5 bases). Germline V gene lookup returns CDR1 SEHNR and CDR2 FQNEAQ (reference sequence). The CDR3 runs 15 residues. V gave up 2 bases and J gave up 4 bases, with 14 bases separating them. In DNA form, the CDR3 reads TGTGCCAGCAGCTTACAGGGTTTCGGTATCACTGAAGCTTTCTTT. It is translated as CASSLQGFGITEAFF.

This clonotype was counted at least ten times. The chain joins TRBV2 to TRBJ2-3; 7 bases map to TRBD2. The CDR3 covers 13 residues. The V gene's germline CDR1 is SNHLY and CDR2 FYNNEI. V lost 5 bases, J lost 6 bases, and 5 bases stayed unmatched. This CDR3 is CASSSGAGDTQYF. In DNA form, the CDR3 reads TGTGCCAGCAGTAGCGGGGCGGGGGATACGCAGTATTTT.

This clonotype occurred many times. This rearrangement joins TRBV29-1 to TRBJ2-7, with 8 bases aligning to TRBD2. The V segment lost 4 bases and the J segment 4 bases; nucleotides outside the gene matches: 6. The CDR3 has 13 amino acids. The germline V gene has CDR1 SQVTM and CDR2 ANQGSEA. CDR3 sequence: CSVVSSGPYEQYF. The CDR3 DNA sequence: TGCAGCGTTGTGTCTAGCGGGCCGTACGAGCAGTACTTC.

In nucleotides, the CDR3 is TGCGCCAGCAGCCCAATTCGGACGGACTTAGAGACCCAGTACTTC. It encodes CASSPIRTDLETQYF. This chain joins TRBV5-1 and TRBJ2-5, with D possibly matching TRBD2 (5 bases). The CDR3 contains 15 residues. With 4 bases removed from V and 4 bases from J, the gap between germline ends came to 17 bases. Germline-derived CDR1 and CDR2 are SGHRS and YFSETQ.

This clonotype has more than one count but fewer than ten. The chain uses TRBV12-5 and TRBJ1-1, with D perhaps matching TRBD1 (5 bases). In germline, CDR1 is LGHNT, CDR2 FRNRAP. Trimming took 1 base from V and 7 from J, leaving 10 bases between them. The CDR3 contains 13 residues. CDR3 region: CASGLDVGDEAFF. CDR3 DNA sequence: TGTGCTAGTGGTTTGGATGTAGGGGATGAAGCTTTCTTT. Filled out from reference TRBV12-5 and TRBJ1-1, the complete variable domain reads DARVTQTPRHKVTEMGQEVTMRCQPILGHNTVFWYRQTMMQGLELLAYFRNRAPLDDSGMPKDRFSAEMPDATLATLKIQPSEPRDSAVYFCASGLDVGDEAFFGQGTRLTVV.

The chain joins TRBV9 to TRBJ2-7, with 10 bases identical to TRBD2. Germline loops: CDR1 SGDLS, CDR2 YYNGEE. The CDR3 has 16 amino acids. Trimming at V came to 0 bases and at J to 5 bases, leaving 8 bases not matched to a gene. This CDR3 is CASSVDRAGGPNEQYF. The DNA of the CDR3 is TGTGCCAGCAGCGTAGATAGAGCGGGAGGGCCCAACGAGCAGTACTTC.

This clonotype was picked up many times. This chain links TRBV6-1 with TRBJ1-1; a weak D match, TRBD1 (5 bases). V was shortened by 3 bases and J by 1 base, with 21 bases between the two germline ends. This CDR3 is 18 amino acids long. CDR1 MNHNS and CDR2 SASEGT come from the germline V gene. CDR3 DNA: TGTGCCAGCAGTGACGGGGGGGGGAATTTAGGGGAGAACACTGAAGCTTTCTTT. Its translation is CASSDGGGNLGENTEAFF.

Concerning this clonotype itself: A much larger clone differs by one base, so this may be a read error. The gene calls are TRBV6-5 and TRBJ2-1; 7 bases are shared with TRBD1. The CDR3 consists of 16 residues. CDR1 and CDR2 (germline): MNHEY, SVGAGI. CDR3: CANSSPGQSSYNEQFF. The CDR3 region has the DNA TGTGCCAACAGTTCTCCGGGACAGAGCTCCTACAATGAGCAGTTCTTC.

In its sample, this clonotype was seen many times. This chain uses TRBV29-1 with TRBJ2-3; tentatively, D is TRBD2 (5 bases). Deletions cut 0 bases from V and 10 bases from J, with 14 bases between. The CDR3 is 13 residues long. Germline V gene sequence: CDR1 SQVTM, CDR2 ANQGSEA. The CDR3 loop is CSVEENGKGAQYF. The CDR3 DNA follows: TGCAGCGTTGAAGAAAACGGGAAAGGTGCGCAGTATTTT.

This clonotype was counted many times. CDR3 protein: CASSLGGRGGFYEQYF. The CDR3 nucleotides read TGTGCCAGCAGCTTAGGAGGGCGGGGGGGCTTCTACGAGCAGTACTTC. The chain couples TRBV7-8 to TRBJ2-7; 9 bases are shared with TRBD2. This CDR3 region has 16 residues. Germline lookup yields CDR1 SGHVS and CDR2 FQNEAQ. V dropped 1 base and J dropped 3; count of bases not matched to a gene: 7.

Ten or more counts support this clonotype. CDR3 sequence (DNA): TGTGCCAGCAGTTTACGGAAACTAGCTACGTCCTACAATGAGCAGTTCTTC. This translates into CASSLRKLATSYNEQFF. The V gene is TRBV27, the J gene TRBJ2-1; maybe TRBD2 (6 bases). Trimming stripped 2 bases from V and 1 base from J, with 15 bases between. The CDR3 contains 17 residues. Germline V CDR1 and CDR2: MNHEY, SMNVEV (reference sequence).

This clonotype was found many times. This chain links TRBV3-1 with TRBJ2-3; a possible D gene is TRBD2 (6 bases). The CDR3 covers 15 residues. Germline CDR1 is LGHDT and CDR2 is YNNKEL (reference sequence). Trimming left V 0 bases short and J 1 base short, with 8 bases between. The DNA of the CDR3 is TGTGCCAGCAGCCAAGACTCTAGCGGCACAGATACGCAGTATTTT. Protein sequence: CASSQDSSGTDTQYF.

This clonotype was seen many times. The chain couples TRBV6-5 to TRBJ1-1; D is undetermined. The germline CDR1 and CDR2 sequences are MNHEY and SVGAGI. V was trimmed by 0 bases and J by 0 bases, leaving 8 bases between them. The CDR3 has 15 residues. The CDR3 is CASSYSAALNTEAFF. Here the CDR3 DNA reads TGTGCCAGCAGTTACTCGGCGGCCCTGAACACTGAAGCTTTCTTT.

This chain uses TRBV5-1 with TRBJ1-3; the match to TRBD1 covers 7 bases. The germline gives CDR1 SGHRS, CDR2 YFSETQ. V lost 4 bases and J lost 4; bases outside the gene matches: 8. CDR3 size: 15 residues. In DNA form, the CDR3 reads TGCGCCAGCAGCGAGGGACAGATAACCGGAAACACCATATATTTT. This encodes CASSEGQITGNTIYF.

There are many counts of this clonotype. The J gene is TRBJ1-1, the V gene TRBV15; TRBD1 matches at 7 bases. V dropped 1 base and J dropped 0; count of bases not matched to a gene: 5. The CDR3 length is 16 residues. The germline V gene has CDR1 LNHNV and CDR2 YYDKDF (reference sequence). The CDR3 DNA reads as TGTGCCACCAGCAGAGTAGGCAGGGGGATGAACACTGAAGCTTTCTTT. Protein: CATSRVGRGMNTEAFF.

This clonotype was seen a handful of times. V is TRBV7-9 and J is TRBJ1-2, with D perhaps TRBD1 (6 bases). The germline V and J ends were trimmed by 3 bases and 6 bases, with 17 bases remaining between them. Germline CDR1 reads SEHNR; CDR2 reads FQNEAQ (reference sequence). The CDR3 sequence is 15 residues long. The DNA of the CDR3 is TGTGCCAGCAGCTTCCCCGGGACACGGTATGATGGCTACACCTTC. As protein: CASSFPGTRYDGYTF.

This clonotype was found a few times. This chain links TRBV2 with TRBJ1-5; a weak D match, TRBD1 (5 bases). From germline, CDR1 is SNHLY and CDR2 FYNNEI. The CDR3 is made up of 14 amino acids. The V end was cut by 5 bases, the J end by 5 bases, with 13 bases between. CDR3 sequence reads: CASSFGQWDQPQHF. The CDR3 DNA follows: TGTGCCAGCAGTTTTGGACAATGGGATCAGCCCCAGCATTTT.